This T cell receptor (beta chain) comes out of a study of CD8+CD57+ T cells in acquired aplastic anemia. About the study: CD4+ and CD8+ cells, once sorted, gave DNA averaging about 3 ug.

Details on this clonotype: Its antigen is not identified.

Germline V gene lookup returns CDR1 SGHTA and CDR2 FQGTGA. The CDR3 is made up of 13 amino acids. V lost 5 bases and J lost 6, with 13 bases in between. Profiles of TCR beta VDJ and CDR3 were generated from a genomic DNA template. TCRdb processed the reads anew with MiXCR; each CDR3 protein has one entry. The data contain hundreds of thousands of distinct CDR3 sequences, under 80% of them seen just once; the ten biggest clones take up 3% to 5%. Study findings and constraints: Significance was not reached for CD8+ Simpson's diversity between patients and controls. Both patients and controls carried the same twenty-nine CD8+ CDR3 sequences.

The sequenced material came from sorted CD4+, CD8+, or CD8+CD57+ T cells (not recorded which) from PBMCs. The chain uses TRBV7-3 and TRBJ1-1, with D unclear. The clonotype comes from a human donor in good health, serving as a control. The CDR3 DNA reads as TGTGCCAGCAGCGATAGCAACAAGGCTGAAGCTTTCTTT. Translated: CASSDSNKAEAFF.